One and the same sample provided the 21 T cell receptor beta chains below, sequenced in a study of T cell repertoires in cytomegalovirus infection. Which antigens these TCRs recognize remains unknown. TCRdb called the reads again in MiXCR, with one record for every CDR3 protein. The sample carries about half a million distinct CDR3 sequences, around a third recorded once. Sample: cultured PBMCs, taken from culture after CMV antigen stimulation. The receptors originated from a human donor in good health (CMV status not recorded). Some clones in this sample may be carry-over from other donors' samples.

J is TRBJ2-1 and V is TRBV7-2, with TRBD2 identical over 7 bases. Trimming took 3 bases from V and 5 from J; bases not matched to a gene: 7. The CDR3 sequence is 15 residues long. CDR1 is SGHTA and CDR2 is FQGNSA in the germline V gene. CDR3 loop: CASSFDGGSNNEQFF. The CDR3 DNA is TGTGCCAGCAGCTTTGACGGGGGGTCGAACAATGAGCAGTTCTTC.

The chain uses TRBV24-1 and TRBJ2-1; possibly TRBD1 for D (5 bases). Between the trimmed V and J ends, which lost 5 bases and 4 bases, there was a span of 11 bases. Germline CDR1 is KGHDR and CDR2 is SFDVKD. This CDR3 region has 14 residues. The CDR3, as DNA: TGTGCCACCAGTGCCCCCGACAGATACAATGAGCAGTTCTTC. This translates into CATSAPDRYNEQFF.

A note on this clonotype: A read error may account for a junction end that differs from germline. The chain employs TRBV4-1 and TRBJ1-1; D gene unclear. Germline V gene lookup returns CDR1 MGHRA and CDR2 YSYEKL. The length of the CDR3 is 13 residues. Here the CDR3 reads CASRSVSGTEAFF. In DNA form, the CDR3 reads TGTGCCAGCAGGTCCGTATCAGGCACTGAAGCTTTCTTT.

The sample holds one count of this clonotype. The rearrangement links TRBV19 to TRBJ1-3, with TRBD1 matching 7 bases. The V gene end was trimmed by 6 bases and the J gene end by 0 bases; junction bases not matched to a gene: 8. The germline gives CDR1 LNHDA, CDR2 SQIVND (reference sequence). This CDR3 has 16 amino acids. The CDR3 region is CASRQGFTPSGNTIYF. The DNA of the CDR3 is TGTGCCAGTAGACAGGGGTTTACTCCCTCTGGAAACACCATATATTTT.

Ten or more counts support this clonotype. The chain carries TRBV28 and TRBJ2-1; D not resolved. Germline assignment: CDR1 MDHEN and CDR2 SYDVKM. V lost 5 bases, J lost 7 bases, and 6 bases lay in between. The CDR3 is 11 amino acids. The CDR3: CASSRWNEQFF. Written as DNA, the CDR3 is TGTGCCAGCAGTCGATGGAATGAGCAGTTCTTC.

This chain links TRBV12-5 with TRBJ2-1; 12 nucleotides match TRBD2. Per the germline V gene, CDR1 is LGHNT and CDR2 is FRNRAP. Trimming took 6 bases from V and 6 from J; bases not matched to a gene: 6. The CDR3 has 15 amino acids. CDR3 DNA: TGTGCTAGTGGACCGGGGACTAGCGGGCGCAATGAGCAGTTCTTC. This gives the protein CASGPGTSGRNEQFF.

Comments on this clonotype: A much larger clone differs from this one at a single base, so this may be a read error. This rearrangement joins TRBV7-9 to TRBJ2-5; D is ambiguous. This CDR3 is 13 amino acids long. Germline CDR1 SEHNR, CDR2 FQNEAQ (reference sequence). V was clipped by 2 bases and J by 2 bases, with 6 bases between them. The CDR3, as DNA: TGTGCCAGCAGCTTAATGACACAAGAGACCCAGTACTTC. It encodes CASSLMTQETQYF.

This clonotype appeared a single time. The chain is built from TRBV9 and TRBJ1-3; no clear D. This CDR3 region has 15 residues. The V gene lost 4 bases and the J gene lost 0 bases, with 11 bases spanning the gap. The germline V gene has CDR1 SGDLS and CDR2 YYNGEE. The CDR3 DNA reads as TGTGCCAGCAGCACCCGTCCTGACTCTGGAAACACCATATATTTT. It translates to CASSTRPDSGNTIYF.

This clonotype showed up just a few times. This rearrangement joins TRBV10-3 to TRBJ2-1; D is ambiguous. Germline lookup yields CDR1 ENHRY and CDR2 SYGVKD. This CDR3 has 12 amino acids. Between the trimmed V and J ends, which lost 6 bases and 10 bases, there was a span of 13 bases. The CDR3 DNA follows: TGTGCCATCAGGACCCAAAAGGAGGAGCAGTTCTTC. Protein: CAIRTQKEEQFF.

This clonotype has a handful of counts. The chain uses TRBV11-1 and TRBJ2-3; possible D gene TRBD1, 6 bases. Germline CDR1 and CDR2: SGHAT and FQDESV (reference sequence). The CDR3 sequence is 13 residues long. V lost 5 bases and J 9 bases, leaving 15 bases between the germline ends. In DNA form, the CDR3 reads TGTGCCAGCAGCGGGGGCCCGAAGGGGACGCAGTATTTT. This encodes CASSGGPKGTQYF.

This clonotype was found a few times. The J gene is TRBJ2-2, the V gene TRBV7-8; D is perhaps TRBD1 or TRBD2 (5 bases each). The V gene's germline CDR1 is SGHVS and CDR2 FQNEAQ. Trimming shortened V by 7 bases and J by 0 bases, and 15 bases separated the two germline ends. CDR3 length equals 16 residues. The chain's CDR3 is CASTSRGASNTGELFF. For the CDR3, the DNA is TGTGCCAGCACCTCTAGAGGGGCCTCGAACACCGGGGAGCTGTTTTTT.

Written as DNA, the CDR3 is TGTGCCAGCAGTACAGGAAATGAAGCTTTCTTT. It translates to CASSTGNEAFF. The J gene is TRBJ1-1, the V gene TRBV6-6; D might be TRBD1 (5 bases). V gave up 5 bases and J gave up 7 bases, with 8 bases separating them. This CDR3 is 11 amino acids long. The germline V gene has CDR1 MNHNY and CDR2 SVGAGI (reference sequence).

This clonotype was seen more than once but under ten times. The rearrangement joins TRBV10-3 to TRBJ2-1; D may match TRBD1 or TRBD2 (5 bases each). This CDR3 region has 16 residues. The V end was cut by 1 base, the J end by 7 bases, with 17 bases between. Germline V lookup: CDR1 ENHRY, CDR2 SYGVKD. CDR3: CAISEYRDEPTNEQFF. CDR3 sequence (DNA): TGTGCCATCAGTGAGTATCGGGACGAACCCACGAATGAGCAGTTCTTC.

The chain couples TRBV11-2 to TRBJ2-2, with 11 bases matching TRBD2. V shed 2 bases, J shed 5 bases, and the junction held 7 bases outside the gene matches. Germline CDR1 is SGHAT and CDR2 is FQNNGV. The CDR3 covers 17 residues. CDR3 region: CASSLTLAGDRTGELFF. The CDR3 nucleotides read TGTGCCAGCAGCTTAACACTAGCGGGAGATCGTACCGGGGAGCTGTTTTTT. The variable domain in full, completed from reference TRBV11-2 and TRBJ2-2, reads EAGVAQSPRYKIIEKRQSVAFWCNPISGHATLYWYQQILGQGPKLLIQFQNNGVVDDSQLPKDRFSAERLKGVDSTLKIQPAKLEDSAVYLCASSLTLAGDRTGELFFGEGSRLTVL.

The chain combines TRBV4-3 with TRBJ1-3; no firm D call. Between the trimmed V and J ends, which lost 0 bases and 1 base, there was a span of 10 bases. Per germline, CDR1 LGHNA and CDR2 YSLEER. This CDR3 has 16 residues. CDR3: CASSQEYWGSGNTIYF. The CDR3 bases are TGCGCCAGCAGCCAAGAGTATTGGGGTTCTGGAAACACCATATATTTT.

The V gene is TRBV6-2 or TRBV6-3, the J gene TRBJ2-7; D is ambiguous. V lost 3 bases, J lost 3 bases, and 6 bases lay in between. Germline values: CDR1 MNHEY, CDR2 SVGEGT. The CDR3 is made up of 12 amino acids. CDR3 DNA: TGTGCCAGCAGTTATTTCAACTACGAGCAGTACTTC. It codes for CASSYFNYEQYF.

This sequence joins TRBV15 and TRBJ2-2; D call uncertain. V was clipped by 0 bases and J by 11 bases, with 16 bases between them. The germline V gene encodes CDR1 LNHNV and CDR2 YYDKDF (reference sequence). This CDR3 contains 15 residues. CDR3 sequence: CATSRDPTAGRELFF. CDR3 DNA: TGTGCCACCAGCAGAGATCCCACCGCCGGTCGAGAGCTGTTTTTT. Complete variable domain (other parts from reference TRBV15 and TRBJ2-2): DAMVIQNPRYQVTQFGKPVTLSCSQTLNHNVMYWYQQKSSQAPKLLFHYYDKDFNNEADTPDNFQSRRPNTSFCFLDIRSPGLGDTAMYLCATSRDPTAGRELFFGEGSRLTVL.

The chain combines TRBV7-6 with TRBJ2-1, with D unclear. Germline CDR1 reads SGHVS; CDR2 reads FNYEAQ. CDR3 length equals 9 residues. The CDR3 is CASVNEQFF. CDR3 in DNA: TGTGCTAGTGTGAATGAGCAGTTCTTC.

This clonotype was detected only a few times. The chain has TRBV7-2 and TRBJ1-1; 11 bases agree with TRBD1. The germline V gene encodes CDR1 SGHTA and CDR2 FQGNSA. The V and J ends lost 4 bases and 4 bases, in that order; junction bases with no gene match: 8. This CDR3 region has 16 residues. The CDR3 nucleotides are TGTGCCAGCAGCTCCGGGCCGGGACAGGGGGGCACTGAAGCTTTCTTT. It is translated as CASSSGPGQGGTEAFF. Variable domain in full (rest from reference TRBV7-2 and TRBJ1-1): GAGVSQSPSNKVTEKGKDVELRCDPISGHTALYWYRQSLGQGLEFLIYFQGNSAPDKSGLPSDRFSAERTGGSVSTLTIQRTQQEDSAVYLCASSSGPGQGGTEAFFGQGTRLTVV.

In regard to this clonotype: A read error may account for a junction end that differs from germline. The chain uses TRBV4-1 and TRBJ2-5, with 7 nucleotides matching TRBD2. Germline CDR1 reads MGHRA; CDR2 reads YSYEKL. The CDR3 spans 15 residues. CDR3 nucleotides: TGCGCAAGCAAATCCATGGGCGGGGGCCAAGAGACCCAGTACTTC. Residues: CASKSMGGGQETQYF.

The V and J genes are TRBV9 and TRBJ2-3; tentative D call: TRBD2 (6 bases). In germline, CDR1 is SGDLS, CDR2 YYNGEE. V shed 0 bases and J shed 4 bases, with 12 bases lying between them. The CDR3 totals 15 residues. The CDR3, as DNA: TGTGCCAGCAGCGTAGGGACTAACAGCGCAGATACGCAGTATTTT. It is translated as CASSVGTNSADTQYF.